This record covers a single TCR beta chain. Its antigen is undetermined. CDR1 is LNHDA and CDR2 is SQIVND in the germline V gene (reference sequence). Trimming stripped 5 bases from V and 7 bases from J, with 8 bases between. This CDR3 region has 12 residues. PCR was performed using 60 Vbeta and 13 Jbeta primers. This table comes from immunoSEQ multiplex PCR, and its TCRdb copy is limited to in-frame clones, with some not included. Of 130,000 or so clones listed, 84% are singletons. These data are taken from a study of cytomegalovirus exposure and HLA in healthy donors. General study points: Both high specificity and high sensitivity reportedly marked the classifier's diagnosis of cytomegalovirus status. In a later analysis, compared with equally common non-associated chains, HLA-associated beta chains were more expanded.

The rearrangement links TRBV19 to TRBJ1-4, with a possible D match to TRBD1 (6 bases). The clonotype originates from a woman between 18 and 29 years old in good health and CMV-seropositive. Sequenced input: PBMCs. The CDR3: CASSRQAEKLFF. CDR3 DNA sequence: TGTGCCAGTAGTCGACAGGCTGAAAAACTGTTTTTT.